Listed below are T cell receptor beta chains from one sample, sequenced in a study of chemoradiotherapy in HPV16-positive cancers. TCRdb keeps only in-frame clones here, not all; method: immunoSEQ multiplex PCR. The sample has fewer than 35,000 clones; approximately 93% are singletons. Source: blood, taken from a patient who underwent chemoradiotherapy. These TCRs come from a human donor with HPV-associated anogenital cancer. Each CDR3 is given with its conserved first and last residue. Each record gives: V gene, clone size, D gene, J gene, CDR3 protein, CDR3 DNA. The D gene is left open where the match is weak. For some rows the clone size is stated as once, few or many, or as a class when expanded; others skip it.

V gene: TRBV5-5; clone size: .; D gene: .; J gene: TRBJ1-5; CDR3 protein: CASSFGEVRSNQPQHF; CDR3 DNA: TGTGCCAGCAGCTTTGGAGAGGTCCGTAGCAATCAGCCCCAGCATTTT
V gene: TRBV15; clone size: .; D gene: TRBD2; J gene: TRBJ2-1; CDR3 protein: CATSRGEGIRHIYNEQFF; CDR3 DNA: TGTGCCACCAGCAGAGGGGAGGGGATCAGGCACATCTACAATGAGCAGTTCTTC
V gene: TRBV27; clone size: .; D gene: .; J gene: TRBJ2-1; CDR3 protein: CASSLAGGSSYNEQFF; CDR3 DNA: TGTGCCAGCAGTTTAGCGGGCGGTAGCTCCTACAATGAGCAGTTCTTC
V gene: TRBV6-5; clone size: .; D gene: TRBD2; J gene: TRBJ2-3; CDR3 protein: CASSYPGGAALYF; CDR3 DNA: TGTGCCAGCAGTTACCCCGGGGGGGCAGCCTTGTATTTT
V gene: TRBV7-2; clone size: .; D gene: .; J gene: TRBJ2-3; CDR3 protein: CASSLRGGTDTQYF; CDR3 DNA: TGTGCCAGCAGCTTAAGGGGGGGCACAGATACGCAGTATTTT
V gene: TRBV12-1; clone size: .; D gene: .; J gene: TRBJ2-7; CDR3 protein: CASSPGTSGPYEQYF; CDR3 DNA: TGTGCCAGCAGCCCCGGGACTAGCGGTCCCTACGAGCAGTACTTC
V gene: TRBV6-1; clone size: once; D gene: .; J gene: TRBJ1-1; CDR3 protein: CASRVREGNTEAFF; CDR3 DNA: TGTGCCAGCAGGGTACGTGAGGGGAACACTGAAGCTTTCTTT
V gene: TRBV9; clone size: .; D gene: .; J gene: TRBJ2-7; CDR3 protein: CASSGQAAYEQYF; CDR3 DNA: TGTGCCAGCAGCGGACAGGCGGCCTACGAGCAGTACTTC
V gene: TRBV28; clone size: .; D gene: .; J gene: TRBJ2-3; CDR3 protein: CASSPLVADTQYF; CDR3 DNA: TGTGCCAGCAGTCCCCTGGTCGCAGATACGCAGTATTTT
V gene: TRBV25-1; clone size: .; D gene: .; J gene: TRBJ1-5; CDR3 protein: CASSEQDSNQPQHF; CDR3 DNA: TGTGCCAGCAGTGAACAGGATAGCAATCAGCCCCAGCATTTT
V gene: TRBV18; clone size: .; D gene: .; J gene: TRBJ1-4; CDR3 protein: CASSLQGVNEKLFF; CDR3 DNA: TGTGCCAGCTCACTCCAGGGAGTAAATGAAAAACTGTTTTTT
V gene: TRBV5-1; clone size: .; D gene: .; J gene: TRBJ2-3; CDR3 protein: CASTNHGTDTQYF; CDR3 DNA: TGCGCCAGCACGAATCACGGCACAGATACGCAGTATTTT
V gene: TRBV29-1; clone size: .; D gene: .; J gene: TRBJ2-1; CDR3 protein: CSVDARGHYNEQFF; CDR3 DNA: TGCAGCGTTGATGCGCGGGGTCATTACAATGAGCAGTTCTTC
V gene: TRBV5-1; clone size: .; D gene: .; J gene: TRBJ2-7; CDR3 protein: CASSFRDSFYEQYF; CDR3 DNA: TGCGCCAGCAGCTTCCGAGACAGTTTCTACGAGCAGTACTTC
V gene: TRBV7-6; clone size: .; D gene: .; J gene: TRBJ2-2; CDR3 protein: CASSLAHSVDSGELFF; CDR3 DNA: TGTGCCAGCAGCTTAGCGCATTCTGTCGACTCCGGGGAGCTGTTTTTT
V gene: TRBV7-9; clone size: .; D gene: TRBD1; J gene: TRBJ2-5; CDR3 protein: CASGTAQETQYF; CDR3 DNA: TGTGCCAGTGGGACAGCTCAAGAGACCCAGTACTTC
V gene: TRBV5-1; clone size: .; D gene: TRBD2; J gene: TRBJ2-3; CDR3 protein: CASRSGLAGVTDTQYF; CDR3 DNA: TGCGCCAGCAGGTCCGGACTAGCGGGGGTCACAGATACGCAGTATTTT
V gene: TRBV10-3; clone size: few; D gene: TRBD2; J gene: TRBJ2-7; CDR3 protein: CAISETTSGRGEQYF; CDR3 DNA: TGTGCCATCAGTGAGACGACTAGCGGGAGAGGTGAGCAGTACTTC
V gene: TRBV6-5; clone size: .; D gene: TRBD1; J gene: TRBJ2-5; CDR3 protein: CASSMDRGETQYF; CDR3 DNA: TGTGCCAGCAGCATGGACAGGGGGGAGACCCAGTACTTC
V gene: TRBV15; clone size: once; D gene: .; J gene: TRBJ1-1; CDR3 protein: CATSSAGLEAFF; CDR3 DNA: TGTGCCACCAGCAGTGCCGGGCTCGAAGCTTTCTTT
V gene: TRBV18; clone size: .; D gene: TRBD1; J gene: TRBJ2-4; CDR3 protein: CASSRRTGDKNIQYF; CDR3 DNA: TGTGCCAGCTCACGACGGACAGGGGACAAAAACATTCAGTACTTC
V gene: TRBV7-3; clone size: .; D gene: TRBD1; J gene: TRBJ1-2; CDR3 protein: CASSSTGSPLGYTF; CDR3 DNA: TGTGCCAGCAGCTCGACAGGGTCCCCACTTGGCTACACCTTC
V gene: TRBV28; clone size: .; D gene: .; J gene: TRBJ2-7; CDR3 protein: CASSLPQMYGYEQYF; CDR3 DNA: TGTGCCAGCAGTTTACCACAGATGTACGGCTACGAGCAGTACTTC
V gene: TRBV28; clone size: .; D gene: TRBD2; J gene: TRBJ2-7; CDR3 protein: CASSFRGGLAGPYEQYF; CDR3 DNA: TGTGCCAGCAGTTTCAGGGGGGGACTAGCGGGCCCCTACGAGCAGTACTTC
V gene: TRBV7-2; clone size: .; D gene: .; J gene: TRBJ2-3; CDR3 protein: CASSSVLGGEGDTQYF; CDR3 DNA: TGTGCCAGCAGCTCCGTTTTAGGGGGAGAAGGAGATACGCAGTATTTT
V gene: TRBV20-1; clone size: .; D gene: .; J gene: TRBJ1-1; CDR3 protein: CSAGDYTEAFF; CDR3 DNA: TGCAGTGCGGGGGATTACACTGAAGCTTTCTTT
V gene: TRBV6-9; clone size: .; D gene: TRBD2; J gene: TRBJ2-7; CDR3 protein: CASSYGGAGYEQYF; CDR3 DNA: TGTGCCAGCAGTTACGGGGGGGCCGGGTACGAGCAGTACTTC
V gene: TRBV19; clone size: .; D gene: .; J gene: TRBJ2-1; CDR3 protein: CASSFLSGSSYNEQFF; CDR3 DNA: TGTGCCAGTAGTTTCCTCTCGGGGAGCTCATACAATGAGCAGTTCTTC
V gene: TRBV5-6; clone size: .; D gene: .; J gene: TRBJ1-5; CDR3 protein: CASSLDRDQPQHF; CDR3 DNA: TGTGCCAGCAGCTTGGACAGGGACCAGCCCCAGCATTTT
V gene: TRBV5-4; clone size: .; D gene: TRBD2; J gene: TRBJ2-1; CDR3 protein: CASSSGTSGRPYNEQFF; CDR3 DNA: TGTGCCAGCAGCTCGGGGACTAGCGGGCGACCGTACAATGAGCAGTTCTTC
V gene: TRBV2; clone size: .; D gene: .; J gene: TRBJ2-7; CDR3 protein: CASSGGYEQYF; CDR3 DNA: TGTGCCAGCAGCGGGGGCTACGAGCAGTACTTC
V gene: TRBV9; clone size: .; D gene: .; J gene: TRBJ2-7; CDR3 protein: CASSHGGHTNYEQYF; CDR3 DNA: TGTGCCAGCAGCCATGGGGGACACACAAACTACGAGCAGTACTTC
V gene: TRBV15; clone size: .; D gene: .; J gene: TRBJ2-2; CDR3 protein: CATSRTGETGELFF; CDR3 DNA: TGTGCCACCAGCAGGACAGGAGAGACCGGGGAGCTGTTTTTT
V gene: TRBV7-2; clone size: once; D gene: .; J gene: TRBJ2-2; CDR3 protein: CASSLWGAGTGELFF; CDR3 DNA: TGTGCCAGCAGCTTGTGGGGGGCGGGCACCGGGGAGCTGTTTTTT
V gene: TRBV7-6; clone size: .; D gene: TRBD1; J gene: TRBJ2-7; CDR3 protein: CASSLGTGVYEQYF; CDR3 DNA: TGTGCCAGCAGCTTAGGGACAGGGGTCTACGAGCAGTACTTC
V gene: TRBV15; clone size: once; D gene: TRBD1; J gene: TRBJ1-1; CDR3 protein: CATSKDRVPGNTEAFF; CDR3 DNA: TGTGCCACCAGCAAGGACAGGGTACCAGGGAACACTGAAGCTTTCTTT
V gene: TRBV5-1; clone size: .; D gene: TRBD1; J gene: TRBJ1-1; CDR3 protein: CASSFTGDTEAFF; CDR3 DNA: TGCGCCAGCAGCTTTACAGGGGACACTGAAGCTTTCTTT
V gene: TRBV7-9; clone size: few; D gene: .; J gene: TRBJ1-1; CDR3 protein: CASRGDFEAFF; CDR3 DNA: TGTGCCAGCAGAGGAGACTTTGAAGCTTTCTTT
V gene: TRBV19; clone size: .; D gene: .; J gene: TRBJ2-7; CDR3 protein: CASSSYSGRSSSEQYF; CDR3 DNA: TGTGCCAGTAGTTCGTATTCCGGACGGAGCTCCTCCGAGCAGTACTTC
V gene: TRBV6-5; clone size: .; D gene: TRBD2; J gene: TRBJ2-7; CDR3 protein: CASSYDTGSGEEQYF; CDR3 DNA: TGTGCCAGCAGTTACGACACGGGTAGCGGGGAAGAGCAGTACTTC
V gene: TRBV18; clone size: .; D gene: .; J gene: TRBJ2-7; CDR3 protein: CASSPPAVASYEQYF; CDR3 DNA: TGTGCCAGCTCACCACCGGCTGTGGCCTCCTACGAGCAGTACTTC
V gene: TRBV9; clone size: .; D gene: TRBD2; J gene: TRBJ2-7; CDR3 protein: CASSVGLAGSYEQYF; CDR3 DNA: TGTGCCAGCAGCGTAGGCCTAGCGGGTTCCTACGAGCAGTACTTC
V gene: TRBV4-3; clone size: .; D gene: .; J gene: TRBJ1-2; CDR3 protein: CASSQDGVSNYGYTF; CDR3 DNA: TGCGCCAGCAGCCAAGATGGGGTCTCTAACTATGGCTACACCTTC
V gene: TRBV7-3; clone size: .; D gene: .; J gene: TRBJ2-1; CDR3 protein: CASGPPSPRGDEQFF; CDR3 DNA: TGTGCCAGCGGACCCCCGAGCCCGCGCGGGGATGAGCAGTTCTTC
V gene: TRBV28; clone size: .; D gene: .; J gene: TRBJ2-7; CDR3 protein: CASSLYSGEGYEQYF; CDR3 DNA: TGTGCCAGCAGTTTATATTCGGGAGAAGGCTACGAGCAGTACTTC
V gene: TRBV28; clone size: .; D gene: .; J gene: TRBJ1-5; CDR3 protein: CASSPGGYQPQHF; CDR3 DNA: TGTGCCAGCAGTCCCGGAGGCTATCAGCCCCAGCATTTT
V gene: TRBV5-5; clone size: .; D gene: .; J gene: TRBJ1-3; CDR3 protein: CASRLADTSGNTIYF; CDR3 DNA: TGTGCCAGCAGACTCGCCGACACCTCTGGAAACACCATATATTTT
V gene: TRBV5-1; clone size: .; D gene: TRBD1; J gene: TRBJ2-2; CDR3 protein: CASSITGGGNTGELFF; CDR3 DNA: TGCGCCAGCAGCATAACAGGGGGCGGGAACACCGGGGAGCTGTTTTTT
V gene: TRBV19; clone size: .; D gene: TRBD1; J gene: TRBJ2-2; CDR3 protein: CASRMGQGGPGELFF; CDR3 DNA: TGTGCCAGTAGGATGGGACAGGGGGGTCCCGGGGAGCTGTTTTTT
V gene: TRBV6-5; clone size: .; D gene: TRBD1; J gene: TRBJ1-2; CDR3 protein: CASSYSDRGGFGYTF; CDR3 DNA: TGTGCCAGCAGTTACTCCGACAGGGGAGGGTTTGGCTACACCTTC
V gene: TRBV6-5; clone size: .; D gene: .; J gene: TRBJ2-1; CDR3 protein: CASSYWGGSSNEQFF; CDR3 DNA: TGTGCCAGCAGTTACTGGGGGGGCTCTTCCAATGAGCAGTTCTTC